These 16 T cell receptor beta chains were sequenced from one sample in a study of blood T cell repertoires in COVID-19. Sequenced by immunoSEQ multiplex PCR; TCRdb stores in-frame clones only, minus some. Of roughly 230,000 clones detected, about 85% appear once; the ten largest clones hold approximately 6.6%. What was sequenced was PBMCs or T cells enriched from blood (not recorded which). These receptors all stem from a woman aged 50 to 65 who had been exposed to COVID-19.

The chain links TRBV11-2 to TRBJ2-3, with 14 bases identical to TRBD2. After removal of 2 bases from V and 8 bases from J, the junction contained 6 bases not matched to a gene. The germline CDR1 and CDR2 sequences are SGHAT and FQNNGV. The CDR3 loop spans 16 amino acids. The CDR3 region has the DNA TGTGCCAGCAGCTTATCGACTAGCGGGGGGGTGGGTACGCAGTATTTT. This encodes CASSLSTSGGVGTQYF.

CDR3: CASSLQRGNTGELFF. The CDR3, as DNA: TGTGCCAGCAGCTTACAACGGGGGAACACCGGGGAGCTGTTTTTT. This chain uses TRBV7-9 with TRBJ2-2, with D perhaps matching TRBD2 (5 bases). Trimming cost V 2 bases and J 1 base, with 8 bases left between them. The CDR3 consists of 15 residues. Germline lookup yields CDR1 SEHNR and CDR2 FQNEAQ (reference sequence).

This clone was observed a single time. The chain joins TRBV5-1 to TRBJ2-5; 10 bases agree with TRBD2. Looked up from germline, CDR1 is SGHRS and CDR2 is YFSETQ. This CDR3 comprises 14 residues. V was clipped by 4 bases and J by 5 bases; unmatched bases: 5. CDR3: CASSGAGGPETQYF. In DNA, the CDR3 is TGCGCCAGCAGCGGAGCGGGGGGGCCCGAGACCCAGTACTTC.

Here the CDR3 reads CASSEAFKQGQGRRYEQYF. Here the CDR3 DNA reads TGTGCCAGCAGTGAAGCGTTTAAACAGGGACAGGGAAGAAGGTACGAGCAGTACTTC. This chain joins TRBV6-1 and TRBJ2-7, with 9 positions matching TRBD1. The germline gives CDR1 MNHNS, CDR2 SASEGT. This CDR3 spans 19 amino acids. Germline trimming cut 0 bases from V and 4 bases from J; bases unmatched to any gene: 16.

The chain joins TRBV5-4 to TRBJ1-2, with 8 bases fitting TRBD1. The CDR3 covers 15 residues. Looked up from germline, CDR1 is SGHNT and CDR2 is YYREEE (reference sequence). V gave up 3 bases and J gave up 4 bases; unmatched junction bases: 8. The CDR3 DNA reads as TGTGCCAGCAGCTGGGGGGCTGGACAGGGCTATGGCTACACCTTC. The encoded protein is CASSWGAGQGYGYTF.

This chain joins TRBV5-1 and TRBJ1-5, with 8 nucleotides matching TRBD1. CDR1 and CDR2 from the germline V gene are SGHRS and YFSETQ. J lost 4 bases, V lost 8 bases, and 11 bases had no gene match. This CDR3 contains 15 residues. In DNA, the CDR3 is TGCGCCAGTCGTATCGGGACAGGCTGGAATCAGCCCCAGCATTTT. This gives the protein CASRIGTGWNQPQHF.

This clone appeared a few times. The V and J genes are TRBV4-2 and TRBJ2-5; 12 nucleotides agree with TRBD2. The CDR3 extends over 15 amino acids. Germline V lookup: CDR1 LGHNA, CDR2 YNFKEQ. J was trimmed by 4 bases and V by 1 base; bases with no gene match: 1. The CDR3 nucleotides are TGTGCCAGCAGCCAAGCTAGCGGGGGGGCAGAGACCCAGTACTTC. It translates to CASSQASGGAETQYF.

This clone was observed a single time. The chain is built from TRBV30 and TRBJ1-4; 8 positions agree with TRBD1. The germline gives CDR1 GTSNPN, CDR2 SVGIG (reference sequence). The CDR3 runs to 18 residues. Trimming at V came to 0 bases and at J to 0 bases, leaving 9 bases not matched to a gene. The CDR3 nucleotides are TGTGCCTGGAGTGTTACCGGGACAGGATATCCAACTAATGAAAAACTGTTTTTT. Translating gives CAWSVTGTGYPTNEKLFF.

V and J are TRBV19 and TRBJ1-6, with 7 bases identical to TRBD1. Germline assignment: CDR1 LNHDA and CDR2 SQIVND (reference sequence). Trimming cost V 4 bases and J 10 bases; bases outside gene matches: 7. The CDR3 consists of 14 residues. In DNA form, the CDR3 reads TGTGCCAGTAGTACAACAGGGGCGGGATCACCCCTCCACTTT. Its protein is CASSTTGAGSPLHF.

The chain employs TRBV29-1 and TRBJ1-1; 7 nucleotides match TRBD1. J was trimmed by 2 bases and V by 3 bases; bases with no gene match: 3. Looked up from germline, CDR1 is SQVTM and CDR2 is ANQGSEA. The CDR3 runs 13 residues. DNA for the CDR3: TGCAGCGTTGAGGGGGACAGAAACACTGAAGCTTTCTTT. Translating gives CSVEGDRNTEAFF. The variable domain in full, completed from reference TRBV29-1 and TRBJ1-1, reads SAVISQKPSRDICQRGTSLTIQCQVDSQVTMMFWYRQQPGQSLTLIATANQGSEATYESGFVIDKFPISRPNLTFSTLTVSNMSPEDSSIYLCSVEGDRNTEAFFGQGTRLTVV.

The chain employs TRBV4-3 and TRBJ2-7, with D possibly matching TRBD1 (6 bases). Germline CDR1 reads LGHNA; CDR2 reads YSLEER. CDR3 length: 16 residues. V lost 0 bases to trimming and J lost 3 bases, with 15 bases between them. The chain's CDR3 is CASSQEFGQGNYEQYF. CDR3 sequence (DNA): TGCGCCAGCAGCCAAGAATTCGGTCAGGGGAACTACGAGCAGTACTTC.

The chain employs TRBV10-3 and TRBJ2-5; D remains unclear. Germline CDR1 and CDR2: ENHRY and SYGVKD. The CDR3 has 11 residues. V dropped 5 bases and J dropped 7 bases, with 8 bases sitting between them. The CDR3 DNA reads as TGTGCCATCAGTACCGGGTGGACCCAGTACTTC. This encodes CAISTGWTQYF.

V gene TRBV5-1 combines with J gene TRBJ2-5; 11 bases agree with TRBD1. The CDR3 spans 16 residues. Trimming cost V 3 bases and J 2 bases; bases outside gene matches: 6. CDR1 is SGHRS, CDR2 YFSETQ, per germline. CDR3 DNA: TGCGCCAGCAGCTCGACCGGGACAGGGGGGCAAGAGACCCAGTACTTC. This sequence encodes CASSSTGTGGQETQYF.

This rearrangement joins TRBV11-2 to TRBJ2-7, with D tentatively TRBD1 (5 bases). Trimming shortened V by 0 bases and J by 5 bases, and 8 bases separated the two germline ends. Germline lookup yields CDR1 SGHAT and CDR2 FQNNGV. This CDR3 is 13 amino acids long. The DNA of the CDR3 is TGTGCCAGCAGCTTAGATATAGGGGACGAGCAGTACTTC. As protein: CASSLDIGDEQYF.

This clone is a singleton in its sample. The chain has TRBV10-3 and TRBJ1-3; D unresolved. This CDR3 contains 16 residues. CDR1 and CDR2 (germline): ENHRY, SYGVKD. V was trimmed by 0 bases and J by 0 bases, leaving 9 bases between them. The CDR3 DNA reads as TGTGCCATCAGTGAGTCGAGGTCCTCCTCTGGAAACACCATATATTTT. Protein sequence: CAISESRSSSGNTIYF.

The chain recombines TRBV3-1 (or the pseudogene TRBV3-2) with TRBJ1-2, with 9 bases aligning to TRBD1. The J segment lost 6 bases and the V segment lost 3 bases, leaving 5 bases of the junction unmatched. This CDR3 is built from 14 residues. CDR1 LGHDT and CDR2 YNNKEL come from the germline V gene (reference sequence). The DNA for the CDR3 is TGTGCCAGCAGCCAGGGACAGGGAAAGAATGGCTACACCTTC. Translating gives CASSQGQGKNGYTF.